This T cell receptor (beta chain) derives from a study of control samples from healthy donors and cancer patients. Germline-derived CDR1 and CDR2 are LGHDT and YNNKEL (reference sequence). Trimming shortened V by 0 bases and J by 4 bases, and 6 bases separated the two germline ends. The CDR3 runs to 13 residues. The protocol was immunoSEQ multiplex PCR, while the TCRdb copy is restricted to in-frame clones and leaves out a portion. The sample yields some 74,000 clones, 83% seen once. This clone appeared once. The source of this sequence is a man between 60 and 75 years old in good health. Sequenced: blood. V gene TRBV3-1 (or the pseudogene TRBV3-2) combines with J gene TRBJ1-2; D remains ambiguous. The CDR3 protein is CASSQEGGYGYTF. In DNA form, the CDR3 reads TGTGCCAGCAGCCAAGAGGGAGGCTATGGCTACACCTTC.